This T cell receptor beta chain was recovered during a study of cytomegalovirus exposure and HLA in healthy donors. Study-wide points: Presence/absence analyses supposed approximately even sequencing depth among donors. Reportedly, a later analysis found an Asian-associated ancestry cluster had fewer N-insertions than the roughly 670-donor mean.

A note on this clone: The target antigen is unknown.

Primers: 60 Vbeta forward and 13 Jbeta reverse. TCRdb keeps only in-frame clones here, not all; method: immunoSEQ multiplex PCR. The table lists 18,000 or so clones, under 80% of them singletons, with 3.7% in the top ten. Germline values: CDR1 MNHEY, CDR2 SMNVEV (reference sequence). The V and J ends lost 8 bases and 13 bases respectively, with 18 bases between them. CDR3 length: 13 residues. The chain joins TRBV27 to TRBJ1-6; D gene uncertain. The sequence derives from a young man in good health and CMV-seronegative. The sequencing sample was made of PBMCs. In nucleotides, the CDR3 is TGTGCCAGCTGCCGGCTGGGAGATTTGCCCCTCCACTTT. As protein: CASCRLGDLPLHF.